The rows below give T cell receptor beta chains drawn from one sample of a study of blood T cell repertoires in COVID-19. The assay was immunoSEQ multiplex PCR, and TCRdb's table has in-frame clones only and misses some. The sample has approximately 380,000 clones; approximately 81% are singletons. The sequenced sample consisted of peripheral blood. These receptors were taken from a woman between 18 and 30 years old with acute or convalescent COVID-19. CDR3s include the opening cysteine and the closing phenylalanine or tryptophan. The D gene is left open where the match is weak. Not every row has a clone size; where given, it reads once, few, many or a size class.

j_gene	len	d_gene	v_gene	abundance	CDR3aa	CDR3nt
TRBJ2-1	13	-	TRBV30	-	CAWKPRGLYEQFF	TGTGCCTGGAAACCCCGAGGCCTCTATGAGCAGTTCTTC
TRBJ1-5	15	TRBD1	TRBV6-5	-	CASSVGTGANQPQHF	TGTGCCAGCAGCGTCGGGACAGGGGCAAATCAGCCCCAGCATTTT
TRBJ2-5	10	-	TRBV6-4	once	CARERLTQYF	TGTGCCAGGGAGCGGTTGACCCAGTACTTC
TRBJ1-2	14	TRBD1	TRBV6-4	many	CASSDGRTGEGYTF	TGTGCCAGCAGTGATGGTCGGACAGGGGAGGGCTACACCTTC
TRBJ2-7	17	-	TRBV28	-	CASSPPSPGLEDYEQYF	TGTGCCAGCAGCCCACCCTCGCCAGGGCTAGAGGACTACGAGCAGTACTTC
TRBJ1-6	15	TRBD1	TRBV5-1	-	CASSESRTGGSPLHF	TGCGCCAGCAGCGAGTCCAGGACAGGGGGTTCACCCCTCCACTTT
TRBJ2-1	15	-	TRBV7-8	-	CASSLQGSSYNEQFF	TGTGCCAGCAGCTTGCAGGGAAGCTCCTACAATGAGCAGTTCTTC
TRBJ2-7	15	TRBD2	TRBV7-6	-	CASSFGAGEIDEQYF	TGTGCCAGCAGCTTCGGGGCGGGGGAGATCGACGAGCAGTACTTC
TRBJ1-2	14	TRBD1	TRBV29-1	-	CSVEEIGGQGIYTF	TGCAGCGTTGAAGAAATCGGGGGACAGGGGATCTACACCTTC
TRBJ1-1	13	-	TRBV7-3	-	CASSKMGGTEAFF	TGTGCCAGCAGCAAAATGGGGGGCACTGAAGCTTTCTTT
TRBJ2-1	10	-	TRBV18	once	CASSANEQFF	TGTGCCAGCTCGGCCAATGAGCAGTTCTTC
TRBJ1-1	15	TRBD1	TRBV3-1/TRBV3-2	-	CAIRNQGGKNTEAFF	TGTGCCATCCGAAACCAGGGGGGAAAGAACACTGAAGCTTTCTTT
TRBJ1-5	13	-	TRBV29-1	-	CSVSDSANQPQHF	TGCAGCGTGTCTGACAGTGCAAATCAGCCCCAGCATTTT
TRBJ1-2	16	TRBD1	TRBV6-5	-	CASSSDVTGGSYGYTF	TGTGCCAGCAGTTCCGACGTGACAGGGGGCAGCTATGGCTACACCTTC
TRBJ2-7	12	TRBD1	TRBV25-1	-	CASGGQGFGQYF	TGTGCCAGCGGGGGACAGGGGTTTGGGCAGTACTTC
TRBJ1-1	15	-	TRBV5-1	-	CASSLLTALNTEAFF	TGCGCCAGCAGCTTGCTGACAGCGCTGAACACTGAAGCTTTCTTT
TRBJ1-5	14	-	TRBV6-5	-	CASSYSRGNQPQHF	TGTGCCAGCAGTTACTCGAGAGGGAATCAGCCCCAGCATTTT
TRBJ2-7	16	TRBD2	TRBV5-1	-	CASSLRTSGRYYEQYF	TGCGCCAGCAGCCTGCGGACTAGCGGGAGGTACTACGAGCAGTACTTC
TRBJ1-1	13	-	TRBV30	-	CAWSFMGGTEAFF	TGTGCCTGGAGTTTCATGGGGGGAACTGAAGCTTTCTTT
TRBJ1-3	16	TRBD1	TRBV6-6	-	CASSSPTGNSGNTIYF	TGTGCCAGCAGTTCACCGACAGGGAACTCTGGAAACACCATATATTTT
TRBJ2-7	15	TRBD2	TRBV28	-	CASSLMRAGAYEQYF	TGTGCCAGCAGTTTAATGAGAGCGGGGGCCTACGAGCAGTACTTC
TRBJ2-7	13	-	TRBV19	once	CASSMDRITKQYF	TGTGCCAGTAGTATGGACAGAATTACGAAGCAGTACTTC
TRBJ2-2	14	TRBD1	TRBV2	-	CACRGQRNTGELFF	TGTGCCTGCCGGGGACAGCGAAACACCGGGGAGCTGTTTTTT
TRBJ2-7	17	TRBD2	TRBV4-2	-	CASSQEPGLGASYEQYF	TGTGCCAGCAGCCAAGAACCGGGACTAGGGGCATCATACGAGCAGTACTTC
TRBJ2-3	15	-	TRBV9	once	CASSVVASSTDTQYF	TGTGCCAGCAGCGTAGTAGCGTCGAGCACAGATACGCAGTATTTT
TRBJ1-1	14	-	TRBV28	-	CASLRSGDNTEAFF	TGTGCCAGCCTCCGGTCGGGGGACAACACTGAAGCTTTCTTT
TRBJ2-1	15	-	TRBV2	-	CASSGTSHGDNEQFF	TGTGCCAGCAGTGGTACTAGCCACGGAGACAATGAGCAGTTCTTC
TRBJ2-7	13	TRBD1	TRBV19	-	CASSWDSSYEQYF	TGTGCCAGTAGTTGGGACAGCTCCTACGAGCAGTACTTC
TRBJ1-4	14	-	TRBV18	-	CASSPQNTGEKLFF	TGTGCCAGCTCACCCCAAAACACAGGGGAAAAACTGTTTTTT
TRBJ2-2	17	TRBD2	TRBV29-1	-	CSVETSGIPAGTGELFF	TGCAGCGTTGAAACTAGCGGGATCCCCGCGGGCACCGGGGAGCTGTTTTTT
TRBJ2-7	12	TRBD1	TRBV12-3/TRBV12-4	-	CASSETGNEQYF	TGTGCCAGCAGTGAGACAGGGAACGAGCAGTACTTC
TRBJ2-1	17	-	TRBV5-8	once	CASSLEADRFENNEQFF	TGTGCCAGCAGCTTGGAGGCAGACAGGTTTGAGAACAATGAGCAGTTCTTC
TRBJ1-3	15	-	TRBV6-5	-	CASRDWGEFGNTIYF	TGTGCCAGCAGGGACTGGGGGGAGTTCGGAAACACCATATATTTT
TRBJ2-3	16	TRBD2	TRBV5-1	-	CASSPGLAGEIDTQYF	TGCGCCAGCAGCCCGGGACTAGCGGGGGAAATAGATACGCAGTATTTT
TRBJ2-4	13	-	TRBV19	-	CASSRTAQNIQYF	TGTGCCAGTAGCCGGACAGCCCAAAACATTCAGTACTTC
TRBJ2-2	15	-	TRBV9	-	CASSVTGEATGELFF	TGTGCCAGCAGCGTAACGGGAGAGGCGACCGGGGAGCTGTTTTTT
TRBJ1-4	15	TRBD1	TRBV18	-	CASSPGTGLGEKLFF	TGTGCCAGCTCACCAGGGACAGGGCTTGGGGAAAAACTGTTTTTT
TRBJ1-1	13	TRBD1	TRBV18	-	CASSPDGQVEAFF	TGTGCCAGCTCACCAGACGGACAGGTTGAAGCTTTCTTT
TRBJ1-2	15	-	TRBV4-2	-	CASSQEDIINYGYTF	TGTGCCAGCAGCCAAGAGGACATCATTAACTATGGCTACACCTTC
TRBJ1-4	15	-	TRBV9	-	CASSATGTPDEKLFF	TGTGCCAGCAGCGCCACCGGGACACCAGATGAAAAACTGTTTTTT
TRBJ2-3	12	TRBD1	TRBV6-5	-	CASTRDSDTQYF	TGTGCCAGCACGAGGGACAGTGATACGCAGTATTTT
TRBJ2-2	16	TRBD1	TRBV19	-	CASSTPGGPGTGELFF	TGTGCCAGTAGTACCCCAGGGGGACCAGGCACCGGGGAGCTGTTTTTT
TRBJ2-2	16	-	TRBV24-1	-	CATSDPEGDGTGELFF	TGTGCCACCAGTGATCCAGAGGGCGATGGCACCGGGGAGCTGTTTTTT
TRBJ2-1	20	TRBD2	TRBV5-1	few	CASSSLRTGGTSGSRVEQFF	TGCGCCAGCAGCTCATTACGGACGGGTGGGACTAGCGGGAGTAGGGTTGAGCAGTTCTTC
TRBJ1-5	14	-	TRBV15	-	CATSRANAAQPQHF	TGTGCCACCAGCAGAGCAAACGCGGCTCAGCCCCAGCATTTT
TRBJ1-4	16	TRBD1	TRBV19	-	CASSRVDRGRDEKLFF	TGTGCCAGTAGTAGAGTAGACAGGGGGCGAGATGAAAAACTGTTTTTT
TRBJ2-3	17	-	TRBV10-1	-	CASSESVVGLGTDTQYF	TGCGCCAGCAGTGAGTCCGTCGTCGGTCTCGGCACAGATACGCAGTATTTT
TRBJ2-1	14	TRBD2	TRBV30	-	CAWSQGGGFNEQFF	TGTGCCTGGAGTCAGGGCGGGGGGTTCAATGAGCAGTTCTTC
TRBJ2-7	15	TRBD1	TRBV5-1	-	CASSLDGTAGYEQYF	TGCGCCAGCAGCTTGGACGGGACAGCCGGCTACGAGCAGTACTTC
TRBJ2-2	16	TRBD2	TRBV9	-	CASSGGGASSTGELFF	TGTGCCAGCAGCGGCGGGGGGGCGTCGAGCACCGGGGAGCTGTTTTTT
TRBJ2-1	17	TRBD2	TRBV5-4	-	CASSLEPGLATYNEQFF	TGTGCCAGCAGCTTGGAGCCGGGACTAGCGACGTACAATGAGCAGTTCTTC